The following is a T cell receptor (beta chain) sequence with its context. The data belong to a study of blood T cell repertoires in COVID-19. Study-level background: Samples of COVID-19 (acute and convalescent) were obtained from the United States, Italy and Spain.

V lost 3 bases and J lost 7, with 16 bases in between. The CDR3 length is 14 residues. Germline-derived CDR1 and CDR2 are SGHDT and YYEEEE. Original methodology: Quantification of nucleated cells was approximated via reference gene primer amplification. This table comes from immunoSEQ multiplex PCR, and its TCRdb copy is limited to in-frame clones, with some not included. That table gives V, J and clone size, and the DNA gave D and trimming. The sample yields approximately 76,000 clones, around 83% seen once. The chain employs TRBV5-6 and TRBJ1-1, with a tentative D call TRBD1 (5 bases). Sample: peripheral blood. The clonotype originates from a woman aged 60 to 75 with acute or convalescent COVID-19. CDR3 DNA: TGTGCCAGCAGCTGGCCCAGGGAAGCGGGTGAAGCTTTCTTT. Translated: CASSWPREAGEAFF.